These T cell receptor beta chains were read from a single sample in a study of early T cells in non-severe SARS-CoV-2 infection. TCRdb re-analysed the 5' RACE reads in MiXCR, keeping a single row per CDR3 protein. The data show roughly 90,000 distinct CDR3 sequences, with 13% to 15% seen just once and roughly 6% held by the top ten. Material for sequencing was whole blood. The receptors derive from an adult who was a healthcare worker with PCR-confirmed SARS-CoV-2 infection or an uninfected control (not recorded which). Each CDR3 is given with its conserved first and last residue. A D gene is named only where the DNA matches it firmly. Expanded clones get a size class; other rows say once, few or many, or leave the size out.

j_call: TRBJ2-3
v_call: TRBV7-8
d_call: -
clone_size: few
cdr3_nt: TGTGCCAGCAGCTTAGTACTCGGCGATACGCAGTATTTT
cdr3_aa: CASSLVLGDTQYF

j_call: TRBJ1-1
v_call: TRBV29-1
d_call: -
clone_size: -
cdr3_nt: TGCAGCGTTGAAGGCGAGAACACTGAAGCTTTCTTT
cdr3_aa: CSVEGENTEAFF

j_call: TRBJ1-1
v_call: TRBV7-2
d_call: -
clone_size: -
cdr3_nt: TGTGCCAGCAGCTTTAAAACAGGCCTGAACACTGAAGCTTTCTTT
cdr3_aa: CASSFKTGLNTEAFF

j_call: TRBJ2-3
v_call: TRBV12-3/TRBV12-4
d_call: TRBD2
clone_size: -
cdr3_nt: TGTGCCAGCAGTTTTCATAGCGGGGGGGCCGTAGATACGCAGTATTTT
cdr3_aa: CASSFHSGGAVDTQYF

j_call: TRBJ1-5
v_call: TRBV24-1
d_call: -
clone_size: -
cdr3_nt: TGTGCCACCAGTGATCGGAGGGGATATAGCAATCAGCCCCAGCATTTT
cdr3_aa: CATSDRRGYSNQPQHF

j_call: TRBJ2-5
v_call: TRBV20-1
d_call: -
clone_size: -
cdr3_nt: TGCAGTGCTAGGCCCCTCCAGGGGGAGACCCAGTACTTC
cdr3_aa: CSARPLQGETQYF

j_call: TRBJ2-2
v_call: TRBV20-1
d_call: TRBD1
clone_size: many
cdr3_nt: TGCAGTGCTAGAGATGCAACCGGGACAGAGAACACCGGGGAGCTGTTTTTT
cdr3_aa: CSARDATGTENTGELFF

j_call: TRBJ2-4
v_call: TRBV7-6
d_call: TRBD1
clone_size: -
cdr3_nt: TGTGCCAGCAGCTTGAAGACAGGGGGCGGGATAGCCAAAAACATTCAGTACTTC
cdr3_aa: CASSLKTGGGIAKNIQYF

j_call: TRBJ1-5
v_call: TRBV15
d_call: -
clone_size: few
cdr3_nt: TGTGCCACCAGCAGGGACATCGTGAATCAGCCCCAGCATTTT
cdr3_aa: CATSRDIVNQPQHF

j_call: TRBJ2-7
v_call: TRBV5-1
d_call: TRBD1
clone_size: -
cdr3_nt: TGCGCCAGCAGCCCGGGACAGAGTACCTACGAGCAGTACTTC
cdr3_aa: CASSPGQSTYEQYF

j_call: TRBJ2-7
v_call: TRBV24-1
d_call: -
clone_size: many
cdr3_nt: TGTGCCACCAGTGCAGGGAGCTCCTACGAGCAGTACTTC
cdr3_aa: CATSAGSSYEQYF

j_call: TRBJ1-2
v_call: TRBV28
d_call: -
clone_size: -
cdr3_nt: TGTGCCAGCAGTGCATACTATGGCTACACCTTC
cdr3_aa: CASSAYYGYTF

j_call: TRBJ1-2
v_call: TRBV20-1
d_call: -
clone_size: -
cdr3_nt: TGCAGTGCTAGATTCGGCTCCTACACCTTC
cdr3_aa: CSARFGSYTF

j_call: TRBJ2-1
v_call: TRBV7-9
d_call: -
clone_size: many
cdr3_nt: TGTGCCAGTCTCCGGGGCCGATACAATGAGCAGTTCTTC
cdr3_aa: CASLRGRYNEQFF

j_call: TRBJ2-3
v_call: TRBV7-3
d_call: -
clone_size: -
cdr3_nt: TGTGCCAGCAGCTTATCTGGGATTCAAGATACGCAGTATTTT
cdr3_aa: CASSLSGIQDTQYF

j_call: TRBJ2-7
v_call: TRBV4-1
d_call: TRBD1
clone_size: many
cdr3_nt: TGCGCCAGCAGCCCAAATCCCGGGACAGGGTCCGGCTACGAGCAGTACTTC
cdr3_aa: CASSPNPGTGSGYEQYF